What follows describes a single T cell receptor beta chain. Sequencing used immunoSEQ multiplex PCR; TCRdb keeps in-frame clones, though not all of them. The data show 49,000 or so clones, approximately 71% seen once. The data stem from a study of T cell clones after liver transplantation. The wider study: Without induction therapy, subjects received standard immunosuppression until 12-24 months post-transplant.

The sequences come from CD4+ T cells from blood, collected more than 52 months after liver transplant. This TCR was sampled from a human patient who received a liver transplant. Some T cells may be the graft donor's.

The CDR3 here is CASRPEGQSEQYF. The CDR3 nucleotides read TGCGCCAGCAGGCCGGAGGGACAGAGCGAGCAGTACTTC. The gene calls are TRBV10-1 and TRBJ2-7; the D gene is possibly TRBD1 (7 bases). Trimming took 6 bases from V and 6 from J, leaving 15 bases between them. There are 13 residues in the CDR3. From germline, CDR1 is WNHNN and CDR2 SYGVQD (reference sequence).